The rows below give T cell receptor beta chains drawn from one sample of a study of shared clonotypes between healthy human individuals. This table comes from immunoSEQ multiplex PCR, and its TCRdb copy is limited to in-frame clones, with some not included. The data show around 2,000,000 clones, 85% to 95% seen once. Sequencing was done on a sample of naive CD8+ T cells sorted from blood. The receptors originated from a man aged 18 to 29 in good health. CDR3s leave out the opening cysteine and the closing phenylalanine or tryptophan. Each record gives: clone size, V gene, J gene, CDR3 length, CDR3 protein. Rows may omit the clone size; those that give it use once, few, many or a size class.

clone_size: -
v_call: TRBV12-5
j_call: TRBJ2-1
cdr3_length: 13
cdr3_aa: ASGLDRGLYNEQF

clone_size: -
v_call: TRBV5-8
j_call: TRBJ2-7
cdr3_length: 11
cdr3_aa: ASSLSGYYEQY

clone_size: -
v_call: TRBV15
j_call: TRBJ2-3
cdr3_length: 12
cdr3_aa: ATSRDRGQDTQY

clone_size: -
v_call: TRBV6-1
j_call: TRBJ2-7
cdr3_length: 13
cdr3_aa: ASSEAPTGTYEQY

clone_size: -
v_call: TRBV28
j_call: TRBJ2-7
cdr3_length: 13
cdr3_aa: ASSLYAGSLYEQY

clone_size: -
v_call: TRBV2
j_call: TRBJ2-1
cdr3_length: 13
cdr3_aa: ARGTSGGRDNEQF

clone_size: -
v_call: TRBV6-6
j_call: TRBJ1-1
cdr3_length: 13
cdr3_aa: ASSLSPPTNTEAF

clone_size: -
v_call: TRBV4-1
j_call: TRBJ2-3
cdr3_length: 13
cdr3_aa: ASRVRAGDQDTQY

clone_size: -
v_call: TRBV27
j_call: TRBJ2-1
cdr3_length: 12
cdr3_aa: ATLSGDSYNEQF

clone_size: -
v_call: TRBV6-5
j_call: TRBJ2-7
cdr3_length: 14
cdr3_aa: ASSFRQGALPYEQY

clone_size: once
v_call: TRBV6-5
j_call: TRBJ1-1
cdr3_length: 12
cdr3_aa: ASSLGELNTEAF

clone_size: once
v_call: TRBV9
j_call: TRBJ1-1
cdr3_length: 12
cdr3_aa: ASSGGTWAKEAF

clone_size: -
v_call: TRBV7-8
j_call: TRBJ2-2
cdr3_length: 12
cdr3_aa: ASSGTLLSGELF

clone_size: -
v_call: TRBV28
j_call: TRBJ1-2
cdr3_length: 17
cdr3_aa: ASSLRFRDRNILNYGYT

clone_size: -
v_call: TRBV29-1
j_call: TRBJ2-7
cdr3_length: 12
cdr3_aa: SVDLGTGGSEQY

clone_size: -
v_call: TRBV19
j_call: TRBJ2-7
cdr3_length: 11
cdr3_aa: ASSPGFAYEQY

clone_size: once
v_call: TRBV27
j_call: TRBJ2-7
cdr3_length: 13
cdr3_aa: ASSPAAGETYEQY

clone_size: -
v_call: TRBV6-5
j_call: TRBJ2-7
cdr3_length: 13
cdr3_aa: ASSYYGTSSYEQY

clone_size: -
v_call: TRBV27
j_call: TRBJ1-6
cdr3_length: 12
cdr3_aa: ASSLVQGNSPLH

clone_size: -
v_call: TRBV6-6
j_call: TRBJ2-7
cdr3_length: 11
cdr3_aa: ASSYGWVYEQY

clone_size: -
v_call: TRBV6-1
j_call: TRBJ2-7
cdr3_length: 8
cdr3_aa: ASSGGEQY

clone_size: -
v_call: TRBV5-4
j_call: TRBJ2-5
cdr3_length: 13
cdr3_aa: ASSLAAGGRETQY

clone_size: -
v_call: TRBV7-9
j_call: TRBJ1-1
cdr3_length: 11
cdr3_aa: ASSLAGLAEAF

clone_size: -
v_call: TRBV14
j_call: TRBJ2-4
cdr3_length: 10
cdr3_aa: ASSQGGNIQY

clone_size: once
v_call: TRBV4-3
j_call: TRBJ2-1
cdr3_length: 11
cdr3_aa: ASSQDSYNEQF

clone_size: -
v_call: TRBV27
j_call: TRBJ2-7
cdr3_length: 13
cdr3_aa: ASSLAGGQSYEQY

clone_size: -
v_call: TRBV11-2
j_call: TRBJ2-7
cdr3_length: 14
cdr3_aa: ASSPAGTGEFYEQY

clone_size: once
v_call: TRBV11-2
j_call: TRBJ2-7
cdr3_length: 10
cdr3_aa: ASSFQGGEQY

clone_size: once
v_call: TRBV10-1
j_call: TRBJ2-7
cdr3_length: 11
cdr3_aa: ASSETGVHEQY

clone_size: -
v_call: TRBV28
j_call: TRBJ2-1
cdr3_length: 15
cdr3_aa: ASSGTSGGALYNEQF

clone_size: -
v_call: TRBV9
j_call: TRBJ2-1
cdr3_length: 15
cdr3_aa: ASSVALSGSIYNEQF

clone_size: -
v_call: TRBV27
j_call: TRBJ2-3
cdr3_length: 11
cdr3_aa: ASRLPKGDTQY

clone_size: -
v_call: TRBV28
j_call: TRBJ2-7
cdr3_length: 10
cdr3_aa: ASRPDRDEQY

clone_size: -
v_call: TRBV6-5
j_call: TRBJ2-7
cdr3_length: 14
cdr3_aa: ASSYSRDRSSYEQY

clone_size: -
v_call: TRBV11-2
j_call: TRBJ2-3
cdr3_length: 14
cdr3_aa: ASRRTGEPGTDTQY

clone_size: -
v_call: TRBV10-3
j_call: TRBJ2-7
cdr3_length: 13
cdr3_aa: AIRQKEMGGYEQY

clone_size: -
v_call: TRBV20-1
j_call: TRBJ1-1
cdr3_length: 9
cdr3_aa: SAQWTGEAF

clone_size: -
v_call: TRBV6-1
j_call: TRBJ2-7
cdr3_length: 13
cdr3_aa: ASSEWAGGHNEQY

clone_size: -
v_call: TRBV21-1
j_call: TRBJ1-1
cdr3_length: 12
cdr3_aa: ASSNNSGYTEAF

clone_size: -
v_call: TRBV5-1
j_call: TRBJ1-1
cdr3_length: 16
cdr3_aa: ASSYLVRGPGTNTEAF

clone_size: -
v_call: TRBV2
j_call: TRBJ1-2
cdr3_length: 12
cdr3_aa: ASSEEPGGYGYT

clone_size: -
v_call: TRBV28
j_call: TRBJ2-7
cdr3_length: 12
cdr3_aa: ASSLDRSTYEQY

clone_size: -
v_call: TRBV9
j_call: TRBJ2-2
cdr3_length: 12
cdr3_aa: ASSVDSRSGELF

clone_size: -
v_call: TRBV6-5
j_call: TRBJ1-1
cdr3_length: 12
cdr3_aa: ASSYREGWTEAF

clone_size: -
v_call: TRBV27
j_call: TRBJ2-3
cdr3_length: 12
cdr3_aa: ASSFGLAGATQY

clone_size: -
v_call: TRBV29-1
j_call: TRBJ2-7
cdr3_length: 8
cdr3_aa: SVVGYEQY

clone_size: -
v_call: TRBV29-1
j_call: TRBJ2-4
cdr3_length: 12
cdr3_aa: SVEDRGGKNIQY